Listed below are T cell receptor beta chains from one sample, sequenced in a study of T-cell reconstitution after alpha-beta-depleted transplantation in children. TCRdb itself ran the PCR reads through MiXCR, one entry per CDR3 protein. The sample carries 200,000 to 250,000 distinct CDR3 sequences, roughly 25% recorded once. The sequenced sample was PBMCs, obtained before TCRalphabeta/CD19-depleted stem cell transplant. The receptors were gathered from a girl aged 2 to 9 with Fanconi anemia, due to receive a stem cell transplant. Each CDR3 is given with its conserved first and last residue. D genes are given only for firm matches. A clone size is listed for some rows: how often the clone was seen (once, few, many), or a class if it is expanded.

v_gene,d_gene,j_gene,abundance,CDR3nt,CDR3aa
TRBV20-1,.,TRBJ2-1,many,TGCAGTGCTAGGCCGCTTTCCTACAATGAGCAGTTCTTC,CSARPLSYNEQFF
TRBV7-3,.,TRBJ2-3,.,TGTGCCAGCATCATGATAGGGGATACGCAGTATTTT,CASIMIGDTQYF
TRBV28,.,TRBJ1-5,.,TGTGCCAGCTTGAGACAGAGGAATCAGCCCCAGCATTTT,CASLRQRNQPQHF
TRBV18,TRBD2,TRBJ2-1,.,TGTGCCAGCTCACCACAACGGGGGGGCTCCTACAATGAGCAGTTCTTC,CASSPQRGGSYNEQFF
TRBV28,TRBD1,TRBJ2-5,many,TGTGCCAGCAGTTTCGGACAGGGGGCTCAAGAGACCCAGTACTTC,CASSFGQGAQETQYF
TRBV6-5,TRBD1,TRBJ1-2,few,TGTGCCAGCAGTCACAGGGGAAGGGACAGAGGAGGATATGGCTACACCTTC,CASSHRGRDRGGYGYTF
TRBV20-1,TRBD1,TRBJ2-7,few,TGCAGTGCTAGGTCTTGGGACAGGGGGGACGAGCAGTACTTC,CSARSWDRGDEQYF
TRBV12-3/TRBV12-4,.,TRBJ1-6,.,TGTGCCAGCAGTTTAGCAACCCCAAATAATTCACCCCTCCACTTT,CASSLATPNNSPLHF
TRBV5-1,TRBD2,TRBJ2-1,.,TGCGCCAGCAGGTACAGCGGGACTAGCGACAATGAGCAGTTCTTC,CASRYSGTSDNEQFF
TRBV15,TRBD2,TRBJ2-7,many,TGTGCCACCAGCAGAGATGGGGGACTAGCGGGAGGAACCTCCTACGAGCAGTACTTC,CATSRDGGLAGGTSYEQYF
TRBV20-1,TRBD1,TRBJ2-7,.,TGCAGTGCTAGGGGGGGCAGGGGGCCGAGTGAGCAGTACTTC,CSARGGRGPSEQYF
TRBV6-5,TRBD2,TRBJ2-5,many,TGTGCCAGCAGTTCCGATCCTAGCGGGGGCCAGTACTTC,CASSSDPSGGQYF
TRBV25-1,.,TRBJ2-1,.,TGTGCCAGCAGTGAACTGGGACCCCCCTCCAATGAGCAGTTCTTC,CASSELGPPSNEQFF
TRBV25-1,TRBD2,TRBJ2-7,few,TGTGCCAGCAGCCCTAGCGGGACCGAGCAGTACTTC,CASSPSGTEQYF
TRBV5-1,TRBD2,TRBJ2-1,.,TGCGCCAGCAGCTTAATGACTAGCGGGAGGGCCGGGTACAATGAGCAGTTCTTC,CASSLMTSGRAGYNEQFF
TRBV7-2,.,TRBJ2-7,many,TGTGCCAGCAGCGTAGAAAGGGGACCTCGAAAGGGCAAGCAGTACTTC,CASSVERGPRKGKQYF
TRBV6-9,.,TRBJ2-7,.,TGTGCCAGCAGTTATTTCTCGGGGACCCCTTCCTACGAGCAGTACTTC,CASSYFSGTPSYEQYF
TRBV6-2/TRBV6-3,TRBD2,TRBJ2-1,.,TGTGCCAGCAGTCAACCTAGCGGGAGGGCCTCGGATGAGCAGTTCTTC,CASSQPSGRASDEQFF
TRBV29-1,TRBD2,TRBJ2-7,many,TGCAGCGTTGAAGGCGGGAGGACCTACGAGCAGTACTTC,CSVEGGRTYEQYF
TRBV9,TRBD2,TRBJ2-3,few,TGTGCCAGCAGCGTAGGAGTGCGGACTAGCGGGAGCACAGATACGCAGTATTTT,CASSVGVRTSGSTDTQYF
TRBV21-1,.,TRBJ2-3,.,TGTGCCAGCAGCAAAGCGCAGGAGCGGGAGAGCACAGATACGCAGTATTTT,CASSKAQERESTDTQYF
TRBV6-5,.,TRBJ1-3,many,TGTGCCAGCAGTCACTCTACCGGACGGTTCTCTGGAAACACCATATATTTT,CASSHSTGRFSGNTIYF
TRBV20-1,.,TRBJ2-3,many,TGCAGTGCTAGAGATATGAGCACAGATACGCAGTATTTT,CSARDMSTDTQYF
TRBV6-1,.,TRBJ2-5,few,TGTGCCAGCAGTGCGCCGGGACTGGAAGAGACCCAGTACTTC,CASSAPGLEETQYF
TRBV20-1,TRBD2,TRBJ2-1,many,TGCAGTGCTAGGACTAGCGGGAGGGCAAATGAGCAGTTCTTC,CSARTSGRANEQFF
TRBV20-1,.,TRBJ2-1,many,TGCAGTGCTAGCCGACAGTTTCGGGGATATGAGCAGTTCTTC,CSASRQFRGYEQFF
TRBV6-5,.,TRBJ2-3,.,TGTGCCAGCAGTAACCGGGACATTCTCACAGATACGCAGTATTTT,CASSNRDILTDTQYF
TRBV29-1,TRBD1,TRBJ2-7,many,TGCAGCGTCCGCCGGGACAGGGCCTACGAGCAGTACTTC,CSVRRDRAYEQYF
TRBV29-1,TRBD1,TRBJ2-7,many,TGCAGCGCAGGACAGGGGGAGACCTACGAGCAGTACTTC,CSAGQGETYEQYF
TRBV20-1,TRBD2,TRBJ2-2,.,TGCAGCACAGTTAGCGGGGAAGCGAACACCGGGGAGCTGTTTTTT,CSTVSGEANTGELFF
TRBV7-9,.,TRBJ2-7,many,TGTGCCAGCAGCTTACCGGGGTACGAGCAGTACTTC,CASSLPGYEQYF
TRBV28,.,TRBJ2-7,many,TGTGCCAGCAGACCCAGGCCTCCGCCCTACGAGCAGTACTTC,CASRPRPPPYEQYF
TRBV27,TRBD1,TRBJ2-7,many,TGTGCCAGCAGTCGGACAGGGGGAGGGTATGAGCAGTACTTC,CASSRTGGGYEQYF
TRBV12-3/TRBV12-4,.,TRBJ2-7,many,TGTGCCAGCACCCCCGGGATCCCCCTCTACGAGCAGTACTTC,CASTPGIPLYEQYF
TRBV5-1,TRBD2,TRBJ2-6,.,TGCGCCAGCAGCTTCCAATTGACTAGCGGTATCTCTGGGGCCAACGTCCTGACTTTC,CASSFQLTSGISGANVLTF
TRBV29-1,TRBD2,TRBJ2-7,.,TGCAGCGTGGGCCCGGGGGGGGTCTACGAGCAGTACTTC,CSVGPGGVYEQYF
TRBV28,.,TRBJ2-5,many,TGTGCCAGCAGTCCGAGGGCTAGGTACCAAGAGACCCAGTACTTC,CASSPRARYQETQYF
TRBV7-6,.,TRBJ1-1,.,TGTGCCAGCAGCTTAGCGTCAGGGAGGAACACTGAAGCTTTCTTT,CASSLASGRNTEAFF
TRBV6-1,.,TRBJ1-1,.,TGTGCCAGCAGAGACCAGGCAGTGAACACTGAAGCTTTCTTT,CASRDQAVNTEAFF
TRBV28,TRBD2,TRBJ2-7,.,TGTGCCAGCAGTTTCCATAGCGGGCCCTCCTACGAGCAGTACTTC,CASSFHSGPSYEQYF
TRBV7-3,TRBD1,TRBJ2-1,many,TGTGCCAGCAGCCCAGACAGGGCGATAAATGAGCAGTTCTTC,CASSPDRAINEQFF
TRBV6-5,TRBD2,TRBJ2-7,many,TGTGCCAGCAGTTACGATTTAGCGGGAGTGTTAGAGCAGTACTTC,CASSYDLAGVLEQYF
TRBV12-3/TRBV12-4,.,TRBJ2-5,many,TGTGCCAGCAGCTATGATCAGGGATTTCAAGAGACCCAGTACTTC,CASSYDQGFQETQYF
TRBV5-1,.,TRBJ2-5,many,TGCGCCAGCAGCTTGCAGGTATCGCAAGAGACCCAGTACTTC,CASSLQVSQETQYF
TRBV24-1,.,TRBJ2-2,.,TGTGCCACCAGTCGGATCACCGGGGAGCTGTTTTTT,CATSRITGELFF
TRBV29-1,TRBD2,TRBJ2-1,many,TGCAGCGGTAGCGGGGGGCCGTACAATGAGCAGTTCTTC,CSGSGGPYNEQFF
TRBV2,.,TRBJ2-3,.,TGTGCCACCGGGACTTACACAGATACGCAGTATTTT,CATGTYTDTQYF
TRBV20-1,.,TRBJ2-3,.,TGCAGTGCTAGAGCGCGGGAAACAGATACGCAGTATTTT,CSARARETDTQYF
TRBV28,.,TRBJ2-1,.,TGTGCCAGCAGTGTATATGCGAGGCAGGTTGGCCATGAGCAGTTCTTC,CASSVYARQVGHEQFF
TRBV28,.,TRBJ2-1,many,TGTGCCAGCAGCCCGACATACTACAATGAGCAGTTCTTC,CASSPTYYNEQFF
TRBV10-3,TRBD2,TRBJ2-1,.,TGTGCCATCAGTGACGACGGACTAGCGGGAAATGAGCAGTTCTTC,CAISDDGLAGNEQFF
TRBV12-3/TRBV12-4,.,TRBJ2-5,many,TGTGCCAGCAGGCGGACAACCCGAGAGACCCAGTACTTC,CASRRTTRETQYF
TRBV29-1,TRBD1,TRBJ2-2,.,TGCAGCGCCCAGGGGGCGGCCGGGGAGCTGTTTTTT,CSAQGAAGELFF
TRBV3-1,TRBD2,TRBJ2-1,.,TGTGCCAGCAGCCAAGTACTAGCGGGAGGTGATGAGCAGTTCTTC,CASSQVLAGGDEQFF
TRBV10-3,TRBD1,TRBJ2-7,many,TGTGCCGCCTCAGACAGGGAAGGCGAGCAGTACTTC,CAASDREGEQYF
TRBV20-1,.,TRBJ2-3,few,TGCAGTGCGGAACGGACAGAAGGCACAGATACGCAGTATTTT,CSAERTEGTDTQYF
TRBV2,.,TRBJ2-4,many,TGTGCCAGCGGGGGAAACATTCAGTACTTC,CASGGNIQYF
TRBV7-2,.,TRBJ2-5,few,TGTGCCAGCAGCTTAGTCGCACCCCCGCAAGAGACCCAGTACTTC,CASSLVAPPQETQYF
TRBV5-6,.,TRBJ2-3,many,TGTGCCAGCAGCTTGTGGGGAGCCACAGATACGCAGTATTTT,CASSLWGATDTQYF
TRBV20-1,.,TRBJ2-7,few,TGCAGTGCTAGAGTTCCCGGCTACGAGCAGTACTTC,CSARVPGYEQYF